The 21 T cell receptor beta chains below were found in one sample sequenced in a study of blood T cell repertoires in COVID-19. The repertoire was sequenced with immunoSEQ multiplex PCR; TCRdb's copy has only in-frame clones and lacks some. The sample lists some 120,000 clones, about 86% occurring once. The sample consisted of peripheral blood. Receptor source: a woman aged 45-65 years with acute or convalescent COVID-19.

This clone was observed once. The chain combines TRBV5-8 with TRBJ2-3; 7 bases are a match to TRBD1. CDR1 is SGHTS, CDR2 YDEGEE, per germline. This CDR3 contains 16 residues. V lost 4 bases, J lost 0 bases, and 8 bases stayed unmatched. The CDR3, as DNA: TGTGCCAGCAGCCAGGGGACAGCAATTAGCACAGATACGCAGTATTTT. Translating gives CASSQGTAISTDTQYF.

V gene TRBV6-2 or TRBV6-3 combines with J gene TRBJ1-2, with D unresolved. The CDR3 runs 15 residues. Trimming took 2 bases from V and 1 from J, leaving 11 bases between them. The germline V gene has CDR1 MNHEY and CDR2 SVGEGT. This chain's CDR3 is CASSYTPEDNYGYTF. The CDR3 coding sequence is TGTGCCAGCAGTTACACCCCAGAAGATAACTATGGCTACACCTTC.

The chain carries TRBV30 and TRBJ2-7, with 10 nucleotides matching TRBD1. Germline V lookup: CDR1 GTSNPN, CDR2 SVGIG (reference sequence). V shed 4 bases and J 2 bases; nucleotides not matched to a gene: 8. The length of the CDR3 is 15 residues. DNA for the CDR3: TGTGCCTGGAAATTGGAGGGACAGGGGACCTACGAGCAGTACTTC. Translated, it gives CAWKLEGQGTYEQYF.

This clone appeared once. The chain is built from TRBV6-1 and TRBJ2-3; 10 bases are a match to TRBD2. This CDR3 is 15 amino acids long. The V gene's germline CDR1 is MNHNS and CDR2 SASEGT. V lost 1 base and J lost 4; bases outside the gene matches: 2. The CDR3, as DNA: TGTGCCAGCAGTGAAGAAGCGGGGGGGGCAGATACGCAGTATTTT. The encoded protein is CASSEEAGGADTQYF.

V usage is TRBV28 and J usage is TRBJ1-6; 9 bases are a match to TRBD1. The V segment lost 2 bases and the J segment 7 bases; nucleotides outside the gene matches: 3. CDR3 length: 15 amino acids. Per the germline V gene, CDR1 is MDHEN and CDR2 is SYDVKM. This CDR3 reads CASSLGDRENSPLHF. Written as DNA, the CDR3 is TGTGCCAGCAGTTTAGGGGACAGGGAAAATTCACCCCTCCACTTT.

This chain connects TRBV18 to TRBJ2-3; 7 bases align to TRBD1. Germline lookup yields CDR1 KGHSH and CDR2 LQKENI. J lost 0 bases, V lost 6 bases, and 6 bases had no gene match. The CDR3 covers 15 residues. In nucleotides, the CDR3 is TGTGCCAGCTCGGCCCAACAGGGGAGCACAGATACGCAGTATTTT. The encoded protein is CASSAQQGSTDTQYF.

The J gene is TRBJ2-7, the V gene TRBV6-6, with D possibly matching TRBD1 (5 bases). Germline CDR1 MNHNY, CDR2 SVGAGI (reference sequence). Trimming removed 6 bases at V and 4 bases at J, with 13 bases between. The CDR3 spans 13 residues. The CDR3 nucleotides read TGTGCCAGCAGAGCGACAGCTACTTACGAGCAGTACTTC. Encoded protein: CASRATATYEQYF.

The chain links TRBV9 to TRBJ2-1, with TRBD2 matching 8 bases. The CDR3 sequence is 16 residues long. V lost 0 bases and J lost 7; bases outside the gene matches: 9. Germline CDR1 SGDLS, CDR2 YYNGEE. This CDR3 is CASSVADGGAFNEQFF. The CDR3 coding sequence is TGTGCCAGCAGCGTAGCCGACGGGGGGGCATTTAATGAGCAGTTCTTC.

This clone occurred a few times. The CDR3 here is CASSLIGQGMNTEAFF. CDR3 in DNA: TGTGCCAGCAGTCTTATCGGACAGGGGATGAACACTGAAGCTTTCTTT. This chain uses TRBV2 with TRBJ1-1; 9 nucleotides line up with TRBD1. There are 16 residues in the CDR3. Germline V CDR1 and CDR2: SNHLY, FYNNEI. V gave up 5 bases and J gave up 0 bases; unmatched junction bases: 7.

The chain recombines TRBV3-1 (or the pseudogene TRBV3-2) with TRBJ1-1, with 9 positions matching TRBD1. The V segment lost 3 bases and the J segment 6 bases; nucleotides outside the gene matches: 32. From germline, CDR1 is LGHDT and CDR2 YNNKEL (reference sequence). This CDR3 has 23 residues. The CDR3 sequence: CASSHRLRRDRDPLWVSVPEAFF. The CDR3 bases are TGTGCCAGCAGCCACAGATTACGCCGGGACAGGGATCCCTTGTGGGTGTCGGTCCCTGAAGCTTTCTTT.

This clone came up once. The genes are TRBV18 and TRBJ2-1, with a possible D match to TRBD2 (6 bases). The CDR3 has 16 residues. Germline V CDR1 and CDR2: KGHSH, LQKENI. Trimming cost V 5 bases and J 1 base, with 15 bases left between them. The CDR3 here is CASSGQRVTSYNEQFF. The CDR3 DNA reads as TGTGCCAGCTCAGGCCAGCGGGTTACTTCCTACAATGAGCAGTTCTTC.

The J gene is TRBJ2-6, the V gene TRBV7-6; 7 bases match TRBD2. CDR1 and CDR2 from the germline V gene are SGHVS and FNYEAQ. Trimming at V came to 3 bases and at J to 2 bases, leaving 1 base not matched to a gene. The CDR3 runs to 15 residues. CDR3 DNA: TGTGCCAGCAGCTTCGGGGGGACTGGGGCCAACGTCCTGACTTTC. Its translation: CASSFGGTGANVLTF.

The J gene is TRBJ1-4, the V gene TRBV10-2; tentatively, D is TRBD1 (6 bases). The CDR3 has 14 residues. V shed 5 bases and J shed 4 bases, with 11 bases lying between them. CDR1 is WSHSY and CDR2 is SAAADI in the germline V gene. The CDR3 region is CASSMGAINEKLFF. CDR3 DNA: TGCGCCAGCAGTATGGGGGCCATTAATGAAAAACTGTTTTTT.

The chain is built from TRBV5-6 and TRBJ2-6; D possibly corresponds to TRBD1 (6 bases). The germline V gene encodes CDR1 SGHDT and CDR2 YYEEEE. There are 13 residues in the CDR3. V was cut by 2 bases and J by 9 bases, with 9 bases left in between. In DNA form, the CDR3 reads TGTGCCAGCAGCTTACAGGGTGTCAACGTCCTGACTTTC. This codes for CASSLQGVNVLTF.

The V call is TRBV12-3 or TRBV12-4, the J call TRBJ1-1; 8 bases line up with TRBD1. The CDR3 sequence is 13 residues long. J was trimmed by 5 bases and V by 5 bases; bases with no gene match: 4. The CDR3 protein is CASSPRQGTEAFF. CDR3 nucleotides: TGTGCCAGCAGTCCCCGACAGGGGACTGAAGCTTTCTTT.

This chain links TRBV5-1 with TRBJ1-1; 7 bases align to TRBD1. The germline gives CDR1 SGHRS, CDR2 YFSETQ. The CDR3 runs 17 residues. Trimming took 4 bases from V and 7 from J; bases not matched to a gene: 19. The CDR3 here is CASSTQMSGQTFVEAFF. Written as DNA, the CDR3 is TGCGCCAGCAGCACTCAAATGTCGGGACAGACCTTTGTTGAAGCTTTCTTT.

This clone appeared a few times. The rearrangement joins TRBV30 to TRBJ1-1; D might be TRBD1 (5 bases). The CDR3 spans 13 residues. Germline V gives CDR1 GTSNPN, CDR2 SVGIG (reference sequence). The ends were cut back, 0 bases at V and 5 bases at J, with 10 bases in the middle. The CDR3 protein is CAWSVNPGTEAFF. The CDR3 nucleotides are TGTGCCTGGAGTGTTAATCCAGGGACTGAAGCTTTCTTT.

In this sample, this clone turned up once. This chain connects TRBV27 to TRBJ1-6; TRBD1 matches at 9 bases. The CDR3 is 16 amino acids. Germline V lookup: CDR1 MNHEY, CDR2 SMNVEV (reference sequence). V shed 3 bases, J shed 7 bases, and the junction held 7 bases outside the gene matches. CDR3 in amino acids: CASSLQQGAANSPLHF. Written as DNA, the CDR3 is TGTGCCAGCAGTTTGCAACAGGGGGCTGCCAATTCACCCCTCCACTTT.

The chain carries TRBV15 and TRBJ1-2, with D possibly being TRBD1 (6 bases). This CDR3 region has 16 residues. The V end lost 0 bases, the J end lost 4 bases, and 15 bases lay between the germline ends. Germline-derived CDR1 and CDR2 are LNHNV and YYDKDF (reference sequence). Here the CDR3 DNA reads TGTGCCACCAGCAGAGATCTTGCGGGGGGCGGCTATGGCTACACCTTC. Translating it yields CATSRDLAGGGYGYTF.

DNA for the CDR3: TGTGCCAGCACCAGTGAGCAGGGGGCGCTCCACGAGCAGTACTTC. It encodes CASTSEQGALHEQYF. This chain links TRBV6-5 with TRBJ2-7; 8 bases map to TRBD1. V was clipped by 7 bases and J by 5 bases; unmatched bases: 13. The CDR3 runs 15 residues. Germline lookup yields CDR1 MNHEY and CDR2 SVGAGI.

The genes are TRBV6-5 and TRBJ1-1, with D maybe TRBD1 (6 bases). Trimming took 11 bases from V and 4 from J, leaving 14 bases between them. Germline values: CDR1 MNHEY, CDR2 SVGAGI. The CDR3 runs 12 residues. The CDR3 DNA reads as TGTGCCGTCAGGGGTGTTGGCACTGAAGCTTTCTTT. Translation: CAVRGVGTEAFF.